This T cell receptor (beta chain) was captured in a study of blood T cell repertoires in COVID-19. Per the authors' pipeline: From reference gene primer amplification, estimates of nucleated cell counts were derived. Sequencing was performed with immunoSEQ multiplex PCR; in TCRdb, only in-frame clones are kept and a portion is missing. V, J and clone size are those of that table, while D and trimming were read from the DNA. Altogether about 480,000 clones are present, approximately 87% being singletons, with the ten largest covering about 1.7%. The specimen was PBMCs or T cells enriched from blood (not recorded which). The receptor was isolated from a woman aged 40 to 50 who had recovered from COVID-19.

CDR3 DNA sequence: TGCGCCAGCAGCCAAAATAGCGGGAGAGGGGATACGCAGTATTTT. Protein product: CASSQNSGRGDTQYF. The rearrangement joins TRBV4-3 to TRBJ2-3; 9 bases align to TRBD2. The V segment lost 2 bases and the J segment 6 bases; nucleotides outside the gene matches: 6. CDR1 and CDR2 from the germline V gene are LGHNA and YSLEER. The CDR3 consists of 15 residues.